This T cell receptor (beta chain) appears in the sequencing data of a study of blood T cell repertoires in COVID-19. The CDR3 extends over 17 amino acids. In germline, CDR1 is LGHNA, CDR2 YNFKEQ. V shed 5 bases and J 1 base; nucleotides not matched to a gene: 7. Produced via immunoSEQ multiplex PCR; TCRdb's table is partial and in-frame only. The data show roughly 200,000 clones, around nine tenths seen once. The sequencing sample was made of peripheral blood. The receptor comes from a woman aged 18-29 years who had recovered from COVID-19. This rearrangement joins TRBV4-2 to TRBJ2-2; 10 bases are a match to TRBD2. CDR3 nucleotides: TGTGCCAGCAGCTTCTACCTAGCGGGGGTGAACACCGGGGAGCTGTTTTTT. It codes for CASSFYLAGVNTGELFF.